The 26 T cell receptor beta chains listed next were all sequenced from one sample in a study of blood T cells in healthy people across ages. Using a J-beta primer mix together with a sample-barcoded 5' primer, a second PCR was run for roughly 6 to 12 cycles. In TCRdb, the 5' RACE reads were re-called with MiXCR into one record per CDR3 protein. The sample shows about 1.1 million distinct CDR3 sequences, more than 30% of them seen only once. Sequenced material: blood. The source is a man aged 18 to 29 in good health.

The chain couples TRBV9 to TRBJ2-3, with a tentative D call TRBD2 (7 bases). Germline V gene data show CDR1 as SGDLS and CDR2 as YYNGEE. The CDR3 runs to 20 residues. Deletions cut 0 bases from V and 3 bases from J, with 26 bases between. CDR3 protein: CASSVATGGFRGARTDTQYF. For the CDR3, the DNA is TGTGCCAGCAGCGTAGCTACGGGGGGATTTAGGGGGGCGAGAACAGATACGCAGTATTTT.

V is TRBV5-1 and J is TRBJ1-1, with no clear D. CDR1 is SGHRS, CDR2 YFSETQ, per germline. The CDR3 has 15 amino acids. Trimming took off 3 bases at V and 4 bases at J, with 16 bases between the two ends. The CDR3 protein is CASSSASAGSTEAFF. The CDR3 DNA is TGCGCCAGCAGCTCCGCTTCGGCGGGGAGCACTGAAGCTTTCTTT.

This clonotype was seen only a few times. This chain uses TRBV9 with TRBJ1-1; D unclear. V was cut by 0 bases and J by 0 bases, with 12 bases left in between. Germline values: CDR1 SGDLS, CDR2 YYNGEE. CDR3 size: 16 residues. The chain's CDR3 is CASSVGVSSVNTEAFF. Written as DNA, the CDR3 is TGTGCCAGCAGCGTAGGGGTTTCATCGGTGAACACTGAAGCTTTCTTT.

The genes are TRBV7-2 and TRBJ1-1; D is uncertain. Germline V gene data show CDR1 as SGHTA and CDR2 as FQGNSA. CDR3 size: 13 residues. Trimming shortened V by 1 base and J by 8 bases, and 11 bases separated the two germline ends. CDR3 in amino acids: CASSLVFREEAFF. The CDR3 nucleotides read TGTGCCAGCAGCTTAGTCTTTCGGGAGGAAGCTTTCTTT.

This clonotype appeared a few times. The chain couples TRBV4-1 to TRBJ1-1; D uncertain. The germline gives CDR1 MGHRA, CDR2 YSYEKL. The CDR3 extends over 15 amino acids. Trimming pared 5 bases from V and 4 bases from J, leaving 17 bases between. The CDR3 nucleotides read TGCGCCAGCAGCTCCCCAGGACTGGGAGGCACTGAAGCTTTCTTT. Translation gives CASSSPGLGGTEAFF.

CDR3 residues: CASSSTTHVQETQYF. CDR3 sequence (DNA): TGCGCCAGCAGCTCCACTACACACGTACAAGAGACCCAGTACTTC. V is TRBV5-1 and J is TRBJ2-5; no definite D call. The CDR3 consists of 15 residues. The germline gives CDR1 SGHRS, CDR2 YFSETQ. Trimming pared 3 bases from V and 2 bases from J, leaving 14 bases between.

A few counts support this clonotype. The rearrangement uses TRBV5-1 and TRBJ2-3, with no clear D. The CDR3 sequence is 16 residues long. V lost 4 bases to trimming and J lost 0 bases, with 15 bases between them. Germline V gives CDR1 SGHRS, CDR2 YFSETQ. The CDR3 loop reads CASSQRSLSSTDTQYF. CDR3 nucleotide sequence: TGCGCCAGCAGCCAACGTTCCCTTTCTAGCACAGATACGCAGTATTTT.

This clonotype has more than one count but fewer than ten. CDR3: CSASFTYEQYF. In DNA, the CDR3 is TGCAGTGCTAGTTTTACCTACGAGCAGTACTTC. The rearrangement uses TRBV20-1 and TRBJ2-7; D is undetermined. Germline CDR1 DFQATT, CDR2 SNEGSKA (reference sequence). The CDR3 is 11 residues long. The V end lost 3 bases, the J end lost 2 bases, and 5 bases lay between the germline ends.

This clonotype was observed a few times. The V gene is TRBV6-2 or TRBV6-3, the J gene TRBJ1-5; no clear D. The germline V and J ends were trimmed by 0 bases and 6 bases, with 15 bases remaining between them. In germline, CDR1 is MNHEY, CDR2 SVGEGT. The CDR3 is made up of 16 amino acids. The CDR3 is CASSYSGFRASQPQHF. The CDR3 DNA reads TGTGCCAGCAGTTACTCAGGGTTTCGAGCGTCTCAGCCCCAGCATTTT.

The table lists this clonotype with a few counts. The CDR3, as DNA: TGTGCCAGCAGCTTAGGGCCCGATAGCAATCAGCCCCAGCATTTT. The encoded protein is CASSLGPDSNQPQHF. The V gene is TRBV11-2, the J gene TRBJ1-5; D not resolved. The germline V and J ends were trimmed by 1 base and 0 bases, with 7 bases remaining between them. This CDR3 is built from 15 residues. CDR1 SGHAT and CDR2 FQNNGV come from the germline V gene.

In this sample, this clonotype turned up a few times. V is TRBV28 and J is TRBJ1-2; a possible D gene is TRBD1 (5 bases). CDR1 is MDHEN, CDR2 SYDVKM, per germline. This CDR3 is built from 12 residues. V lost 8 bases and J 3 bases, leaving 10 bases between the germline ends. Here the CDR3 DNA reads TGTGCCAGCCGATGGGGGGACTATGGCTACACCTTC. Its protein is CASRWGDYGYTF.

This clonotype was detected once. The J gene is TRBJ2-1, the V gene TRBV29-1; D gene uncertain. The CDR3 length is 12 residues. Germline CDR1 reads SQVTM; CDR2 reads ANQGSEA. V was trimmed by 3 bases and J by 12 bases, leaving 15 bases between them. The CDR3 DNA sequence: TGCAGCGTTGATGCCGGGCCCAAGGGGCAGTTCTTC. It is translated as CSVDAGPKGQFF.

The chain recombines TRBV30 with TRBJ2-3; 9 nucleotides agree with TRBD1. The CDR3 covers 12 residues. CDR1 is GTSNPN and CDR2 is SVGIG in the germline V gene (reference sequence). The DNA of the CDR3 is TGTGCTACGGACAGGGGAACAGATACGCAGTATTTT. Its translation is CATDRGTDTQYF.

The chain is built from TRBV10-3 and TRBJ1-2; TRBD1 is a possible D gene (6 bases). This CDR3 has 12 residues. The V end lost 11 bases, the J end lost 2 bases, and 12 bases lay between the germline ends. Per the germline V gene, CDR1 is ENHRY and CDR2 is SYGVKD. CDR3 nucleotides: TGTGCCGTCGCGGGACAAAACTATGGCTACACCTTC. It translates to CAVAGQNYGYTF.

As concerns this clonotype: With a much larger clone just one base away, this may be a read error. The chain has TRBV6-5 and TRBJ2-1; a weak D match, TRBD2 (7 bases). This CDR3 has 15 residues. Looked up from germline, CDR1 is MNHEY and CDR2 is SVGAGI. Trimming removed 4 bases at V and 4 bases at J, with 14 bases between. CDR3 DNA: TGTGCCAGCAGTTGCTCGGGGGGCCCTTACAATGAGCAGTTCTTC. It yields the protein CASSCSGGPYNEQFF.

This clonotype was seen a handful of times. The chain joins TRBV25-1 to TRBJ1-1; no reliable D call. Germline CDR1 reads MGHDK; CDR2 reads SYGVNS. V lost 8 bases, J lost 1 base, and 14 bases lay in between. The CDR3 covers 14 residues. In DNA form, the CDR3 reads TGTGCCAGCTTTACCATTGACAAGAACACTGAAGCTTTCTTT. Its protein product is CASFTIDKNTEAFF.

The V call is TRBV10-3, the J call TRBJ1-1, with D unclear. The V end lost 8 bases, the J end lost 8 bases, and 12 bases lay between the germline ends. From germline, CDR1 is ENHRY and CDR2 SYGVKD. CDR3 length: 11 residues. CDR3 in amino acids: CAIGNGQEAFF. In DNA form, the CDR3 reads TGTGCCATCGGAAACGGCCAAGAAGCTTTCTTT.

A few counts support this clonotype. V is TRBV6-1 and J is TRBJ2-3; D is uncertain. V was cut by 6 bases and J by 8 bases, with 12 bases left in between. Germline assignment: CDR1 MNHNS and CDR2 SASEGT. The CDR3 spans 12 residues. This CDR3 is CASRFPEGTQYF. The CDR3 coding sequence is TGTGCCAGCAGGTTCCCTGAAGGTACGCAGTATTTT.

This chain uses TRBV5-1 with TRBJ1-1, with D uncertain. The CDR3 is 15 amino acids. Germline-derived CDR1 and CDR2 are SGHRS and YFSETQ. V was pared by 5 bases and J by 2 bases, with 16 bases between. CDR3 in amino acids: CASRTGGEDNTEAFF. The CDR3 region has the DNA TGCGCCAGCAGGACGGGCGGGGAGGACAACACTGAAGCTTTCTTT.

The gene calls are TRBV2 and TRBJ1-2; 7 nucleotides match TRBD1. V trimming: 6 bases; J trimming: 4 bases; junction bases outside the gene matches: 8. The CDR3 totals 14 residues. In germline, CDR1 is SNHLY, CDR2 FYNNEI. The chain's CDR3 is CASRPDRYRYGYTF. DNA for the CDR3: TGTGCCAGCAGACCGGACAGGTATCGCTATGGCTACACCTTC. Full variable domain (missing parts from reference TRBV2 and TRBJ1-2): EPEVTQTPSHQVTQMGQEVILRCVPISNHLYFYWYRQILGQKVEFLVSFYNNEISEKSEIFDDQFSVERPDGSNFTLKIRSTKLEDSAMYFCASRPDRYRYGYTFGSGTRLTVV.

This rearrangement joins TRBV2 to TRBJ1-5; D is possibly TRBD1 (5 bases). The CDR3 spans 15 residues. Per the germline V gene, CDR1 is SNHLY and CDR2 is FYNNEI. Trimming pared 7 bases from V and 1 base from J, leaving 14 bases between. The CDR3: CASIEGRGSNQPQHF. CDR3 DNA: TGTGCCAGCATCGAGGGGAGGGGCAGCAATCAGCCCCAGCATTTT.

This clonotype has just a few counts. The CDR3, as DNA: TGTGCCAGCAGTTTAGGGGCCAGCTTTCGTGAGCAGTACTTC. Its protein is CASSLGASFREQYF. The chain carries TRBV12-3 or TRBV12-4 and TRBJ2-7, with D uncertain. Trimming stripped 1 base from V and 7 bases from J, with 14 bases between. This CDR3 comprises 14 residues.

This sequence joins TRBV6-2 or TRBV6-3 and TRBJ2-1; 15 bases agree with TRBD2. The CDR3 is 15 amino acids. Germline trimming cut 9 bases from V and 6 bases from J; bases unmatched to any gene: 6. Looked up from germline, CDR1 is MNHEY and CDR2 is SVGEGT. The CDR3 coding sequence is TGTGCCAGTACCGGGACTAGCGGGGGGTTCAATGAGCAGTTCTTC. Amino acid sequence: CASTGTSGGFNEQFF.

This clonotype appeared a few times. This chain links TRBV12-3 or TRBV12-4 with TRBJ1-2; D not certain. Trimming stripped 6 bases from V and 8 bases from J, with 13 bases between. The CDR3 is made up of 12 amino acids. Here the CDR3 reads CASSPDLSGYTF. The CDR3 DNA reads as TGTGCCAGCAGCCCGGACCTGAGCGGCTACACCTTC.

This rearrangement joins TRBV6-2 or TRBV6-3 to TRBJ1-6; the match to TRBD1 covers 10 bases. The V gene's germline CDR1 is MNHEY and CDR2 SVGEGT. CDR3 length equals 15 residues. Trimming cost V 4 bases and J 9 bases; bases outside gene matches: 6. The CDR3 reads CASSSLTGGSSPLHF. The CDR3, as DNA: TGTGCCAGCAGTTCCTTGACAGGGGGCAGTTCACCCCTCCACTTT.

The chain has TRBV7-9 and TRBJ1-2; 7 bases line up with TRBD1. The ends lost 5 bases at V and 0 bases at J; junction bases unmatched: 21. Per the germline V gene, CDR1 is SEHNR and CDR2 is FQNEAQ (reference sequence). The CDR3 spans 20 residues. The chain's CDR3 is CASSGVSPTGPGTANYGYTF. CDR3 DNA: TGTGCCAGCAGCGGTGTTTCTCCCACAGGGCCCGGGACAGCTAACTATGGCTACACCTTC.